Listed below are T cell receptor beta chains from one sample, sequenced in a study of blood T cells in healthy people across ages. MiXCR, applied by TCRdb to the 5' RACE reads, yields one record per CDR3 protein. The table has roughly 700,000 distinct CDR3 sequences, 49% seen once; the top ten hold around a third. Sequenced material: blood. The receptors shown here come from a woman aged 60-75 years in good health. Both conserved end residues are part of each CDR3. D genes are given only for firm matches. Clone sizes are given selectively: once, few, many, or a class where the clone is expanded.

.	.	TRBV4-3	TRBJ2-3	CTSSQQGIDTQYF	TGCACCAGCAGCCAGCAGGGGATAGATACGCAGTATTTT
.	few	TRBV5-1	TRBJ2-3	CASSNQGPNRVRGTDTQYF	TGCGCCAGCAGCAATCAAGGCCCCAACAGGGTTCGCGGCACAGATACGCAGTATTTT
.	.	TRBV5-6	TRBJ2-7	CASSLVQLGGEQYF	TGTGCCAGCAGCTTGGTTCAACTGGGAGGCGAGCAGTACTTC
.	many	TRBV2	TRBJ2-7	CASSDRGATYEQYF	TGTGCCAGCAGTGACAGGGGGGCTACCTACGAGCAGTACTTC
TRBD1	.	TRBV7-2	TRBJ1-6	CASSFATGDSPLHF	TGTGCCAGCAGCTTTGCCACAGGGGATTCACCCCTCCACTTT
TRBD1	.	TRBV20-1	TRBJ1-2	CRARDRGSGYTF	TGCAGGGCGAGGGACAGGGGGTCTGGCTACACCTTC
TRBD1	once	TRBV6-5	TRBJ2-1	CASSSPGQGTREQFF	TGTGCCAGCAGTTCTCCGGGACAGGGTACTCGTGAGCAGTTCTTC
.	.	TRBV5-1	TRBJ2-7	CASSPDVNSYEQYF	TGCGCCAGCAGCCCGGACGTTAACTCCTACGAGCAGTACTTC
.	.	TRBV7-2	TRBJ2-5	CASSPGRTQTQYF	TGTGCCAGCAGCCCCGGTCGGACCCAGACCCAGTACTTC
.	.	TRBV13	TRBJ1-2	CASTLGEGLTGYTF	TGTGCCAGCACCCTGGGGGAGGGGCTGACCGGCTACACCTTC
TRBD2	.	TRBV10-3	TRBJ2-1	CAISYGLAENEQFF	TGTGCCATCAGTTACGGACTAGCGGAGAATGAGCAGTTCTTC
.	.	TRBV20-1	TRBJ2-5	CSANDPPKQGQYF	TGCAGTGCTAACGACCCACCGAAACAAGGGCAGTACTTC
TRBD2	few	TRBV20-1	TRBJ2-3	CSASSGGRSGTQYF	TGCAGTGCTAGTTCGGGCGGGAGATCCGGAACGCAGTATTTT
.	few	TRBV20-1	TRBJ2-3	CSAHNLAAAGNTQYF	TGCAGTGCTCACAACTTGGCGGCCGCGGGAAATACGCAGTATTTT
.	.	TRBV19	TRBJ2-1	CASSILGGLPYNEQFF	TGTGCCAGTAGTATTCTGGGGGGACTCCCCTACAATGAGCAGTTCTTC
.	.	TRBV28	TRBJ2-5	CASSFPETQETQYF	TGTGCCAGCAGTTTCCCAGAAACCCAAGAGACCCAGTACTTC
.	few	TRBV4-3	TRBJ2-5	CASSQVLGETQYF	TGCGCCAGCAGCCAAGTCCTGGGGGAGACCCAGTACTTC
TRBD1	few	TRBV29-1	TRBJ2-3	CSVWGTGTTDTQYF	TGCAGCGTTTGGGGGACAGGGACGACAGATACGCAGTATTTT
.	.	TRBV5-5	TRBJ1-6	CASSKQGLGNSPLHF	TGTGCCAGCAGCAAACAGGGATTGGGCAATTCACCCCTCCACTTT
TRBD1	.	TRBV6-5	TRBJ1-5	CASSPGTGGNQPQHF	TGTGCCAGCAGTCCCGGGACAGGGGGGAATCAGCCCCAGCATTTT
TRBD2	.	TRBV20-1	TRBJ2-5	CSASLGASGINEQYF	TGCAGTGCCTCGCTGGGGGCTAGCGGGATCAATGAGCAGTACTTC
TRBD1	many	TRBV6-5	TRBJ2-1	CASSRPGTGVNEQFF	TGTGCCAGCAGCCGCCCAGGGACAGGGGTAAATGAGCAGTTCTTC
TRBD2	.	TRBV4-3	TRBJ2-7	CASSGLAGSGGGEQYF	TGCGCCAGTAGCGGACTAGCGGGATCCGGCGGCGGTGAGCAGTACTTC
.	once	TRBV20-1	TRBJ2-1	CSGVDSLQGEQFF	TGCAGTGGCGTGGACAGCCTACAGGGTGAGCAGTTCTTC
.	few	TRBV20-1	TRBJ2-3	CSARDHESRTDTQYF	TGCAGTGCTAGAGATCATGAAAGCCGCACAGATACGCAGTATTTT
TRBD2	few	TRBV20-1	TRBJ2-3	CSAPTSGRAPTQYF	TGCAGTGCTCCTACTAGCGGGAGGGCCCCTACGCAGTATTTT
TRBD2	.	TRBV7-2	TRBJ2-1	CASSAYSGNLANEQFF	TGTGCCAGCAGCGCCTATAGCGGGAACTTAGCCAATGAGCAGTTCTTC
TRBD1	.	TRBV6-6	TRBJ2-7	CASSRGGTGAHYEQYF	TGTGCCAGCAGTAGGGGAGGGACAGGGGCTCACTACGAGCAGTACTTC
TRBD1	once	TRBV7-8	TRBJ1-5	CASSLGTAYSNQPQHF	TGTGCCAGCAGCCTCGGGACAGCCTATAGCAATCAGCCCCAGCATTTT
TRBD1	.	TRBV7-3	TRBJ2-5	CASSSQGQGGKETQYF	TGTGCCAGCAGCTCCCAGGGACAGGGTGGGAAAGAGACCCAGTACTTC
TRBD1	few	TRBV20-1	TRBJ2-6	CSAGTGALSGANVLTF	TGCAGTGCTGGGACAGGGGCCCTCTCTGGGGCCAACGTCCTGACTTTC
TRBD2	once	TRBV3-1	TRBJ2-3	CASRLSGTAADTQYF	TGTGCCAGCAGGCTGAGCGGGACGGCAGCAGATACGCAGTATTTT
.	.	TRBV7-2	TRBJ2-1	CAGSFSRIYNEQFF	TGTGCCGGCAGCTTTAGTCGGATCTACAATGAGCAGTTCTTC
.	.	TRBV28	TRBJ2-7	CASSLFLVSYEQYF	TGTGCCAGCAGTTTATTTCTAGTGAGCTACGAGCAGTACTTC
.	.	TRBV11-2	TRBJ2-7	CASSFTVAADEQYF	TGTGCCAGCAGCTTTACCGTAGCGGCCGACGAGCAGTACTTC
TRBD2	.	TRBV12-3/TRBV12-4	TRBJ2-3	CASSLSGSETDMQYF	TGTGCCAGCAGTCTTAGCGGGAGTGAGACAGATATGCAGTATTTT
.	.	TRBV5-1	TRBJ2-5	CASSLAYAQGGKSQYF	TGCGCCAGCAGCTTGGCCTACGCCCAGGGAGGAAAGAGCCAGTACTTC
.	.	TRBV10-3	TRBJ2-7	CAVSAERYEQYF	TGTGCCGTCAGCGCGGAGAGATACGAGCAGTACTTC
TRBD1	few	TRBV2	TRBJ1-2	CASSAGLQGQGGYTF	TGTGCCAGCAGTGCAGGGTTACAGGGGCAGGGTGGCTACACCTTC
.	few	TRBV7-2	TRBJ2-1	CASSRRAVYNEQFF	TGTGCCAGCAGCCGCCGGGCAGTGTACAATGAGCAGTTCTTC